This TCR beta chain was sequenced for a study of T cells in Graves' hyperthyroidism and ophthalmopathy. This clonotype was counted many times. This CDR3 is 17 amino acids long. Germline CDR1 MNHNS, CDR2 SASEGT. With 2 bases removed from V and 0 bases from J, the gap between germline ends came to 14 bases. Diagnoses were made from clinical symptoms, serum measures (thyroxine and TRAb), thyroid ultrasound and orbital computed tomography. The blood specimen was taken at initial hyperthyroidism diagnosis, before any ophthalmopathy symptoms. The source material, RNA transcripts, was used to amplify TCR beta CDR3 regions. Initially, a first-round RT-PCR of the TCR CDR3 employed the HTBI primer set. A single record per CDR3 protein comes from TCRdb applying MiXCR to the multiplex PCR reads. In the table there are around 300,000 distinct CDR3 sequences, around 15% of which are singletons.

Sequencing was done on a sample of blood. J is TRBJ1-3 and V is TRBV6-1; D gene unclear. The receptor was derived from a woman aged 50 to 65 with Graves' hyperthyroidism that later progressed to Graves' ophthalmopathy. CDR3 DNA: TGTGCCAGCAGTGAACCGGTTGAACCAGACTCTGGAAACACCATATATTTT. As protein: CASSEPVEPDSGNTIYF.